The 6 T cell receptor beta chains below were found in one sample sequenced in a study of regulatory T cells in long-lasting Graves disease. Time point in this sample: persistent/refractory GD, antithyroid drugs over 5 years with positive TRAb. Generation of the TCR library employed RNA extracted from PBMCs. Assembly of TCR beta libraries relied on iRepertoire HTBI primers together with Arm-PCR of CDR3 regions. TCRdb itself ran the multiplex PCR reads through MiXCR, one entry per CDR3 protein. The repertoire consists of about 450,000 distinct CDR3 sequences, with around 22% occurring once and the leading ten covering about a quarter. The sample in question was peripheral blood mononuclear cells (PBMCs), obtained when the disease was refractory, from a patient treated with antithyroid drugs. Every receptor here comes from a female donor with Graves disease.

The V call is TRBV9, the J call TRBJ1-6; perhaps TRBD1 as D (5 bases). V lost 4 bases and J 8 bases, leaving 16 bases between the germline ends. CDR3 size: 15 residues. Germline V gene lookup returns CDR1 SGDLS and CDR2 YYNGEE. CDR3 in amino acids: CASSSGPSPDSPLHF. Written as DNA, the CDR3 is TGTGCCAGCAGCTCGGGGCCCTCGCCGGATTCACCCCTCCACTTT.

This clonotype showed up just a few times. The chain has TRBV5-6 and TRBJ1-1; 7 bases align to TRBD1. Germline CDR1 and CDR2: SGHDT and YYEEEE. After removal of 5 bases from V and 10 bases from J, the junction contained 14 bases not matched to a gene. This CDR3 region has 14 residues. The CDR3 DNA reads as TGTGCCAGCAGTAAACCGGGACAGCGCGTGGGAGCTTTCTTT. This codes for CASSKPGQRVGAFF. The full variable domain, with the rest looked up from reference TRBV5-6 and TRBJ1-1, is DAGVTQSPTHLIKTRGQQVTLRCSPKSGHDTVSWYQQALGQGPQFIFQYYEEEERQRGNFPDRFSGHQFPNYSSELNVNALLLGDSALYLCASSKPGQRVGAFFGQGTRLTVV.

This clonotype was picked up a small number of times. The rearrangement joins TRBV27 to TRBJ2-7; 9 nucleotides align to TRBD2. The CDR3 is made up of 14 amino acids. Looked up from germline, CDR1 is MNHEY and CDR2 is SMNVEV (reference sequence). Trimming took 8 bases from V and 2 from J; bases not matched to a gene: 7. The CDR3 sequence: CASRLAAPTYEQYF. CDR3 bases: TGTGCCAGCCGACTAGCGGCACCAACCTACGAGCAGTACTTC.

This chain links TRBV25-1 with TRBJ1-4, with a weak D call TRBD1 (6 bases). This CDR3 spans 11 amino acids. V was cut by 11 bases and J by 10 bases, with 14 bases left in between. Germline loops: CDR1 MGHDK, CDR2 SYGVNS. The CDR3 region is CAVGGLGKLFF. The CDR3 nucleotides read TGTGCCGTCGGGGGGCTGGGAAAACTGTTTTTT.

The chain carries TRBV5-1 and TRBJ2-7, with TRBD1 identical over 7 bases. The CDR3 is 13 amino acids. Trimming took 4 bases from V and 3 from J; bases not matched to a gene: 4. The germline V gene encodes CDR1 SGHRS and CDR2 YFSETQ. CDR3 in amino acids: CASSEQGFYEQYF. In nucleotides, the CDR3 is TGCGCCAGCAGCGAACAGGGGTTCTACGAGCAGTACTTC.

This clonotype was detected only a few times. This chain joins TRBV28 and TRBJ1-2, with D tentatively TRBD1 (5 bases). There are 14 residues in the CDR3. CDR1 is MDHEN, CDR2 SYDVKM, per germline. Trimming cost V 5 bases and J 1 base, with 11 bases left between them. CDR3 residues: CASSPRQFNYGYTF. CDR3 sequence (DNA): TGTGCCAGCAGTCCGAGACAGTTTAACTATGGCTACACCTTC.